This TCR beta chain appears in the sequencing data of a study of T cell changes during pregnancy in multiple sclerosis. The CDR3 length is 17 residues. Trimming cost V 2 bases and J 1 base; bases outside gene matches: 7. Per germline, CDR1 SQVTM and CDR2 ANQGSEA. The repertoire was sequenced with immunoSEQ multiplex PCR; TCRdb's copy has only in-frame clones and lacks some. The table includes approximately 46,000 clones, roughly nine tenths detected once. V gene TRBV29-1 combines with J gene TRBJ2-6, with 8 bases aligning to TRBD1. This TCR was recovered from a female donor with multiple sclerosis, enrolled in a pregnancy study. The sample in question was CD8+ T cells from peripheral blood mononuclear cells, obtained in the second trimester of pregnancy. The CDR3 DNA sequence: TGCAGCGTTGAACACGGACAGGGTGGGTCTGGGGCCAACGTCCTGACTTTC. It translates to CSVEHGQGGSGANVLTF.